A selection of T cell receptor beta chains follows, all from one sample in a study of blood T cells in healthy people across ages. Each CDR3 protein is one row after TCRdb ran MiXCR on the 5' RACE reads. This table has roughly 800,000 distinct CDR3 sequences, over 45% appearing once. Sequencing input: blood. Every receptor here comes from a man aged 25-45 years in good health. Both conserved end residues are part of each CDR3. D genes are given only for firm matches. Size is stated for part of the rows, as once, few or many counts, or as a class when the clone is expanded.

D gene: NA; clone size: NA; V gene: TRBV6-2/TRBV6-3; J gene: TRBJ2-5; CDR3 protein: CASTTNQETQYF; CDR3 DNA: TGTGCCAGTACAACGAACCAAGAGACCCAGTACTTC
D gene: NA; clone size: few; V gene: TRBV4-1; J gene: TRBJ2-4; CDR3 protein: CASSKTSPGPGIQYF; CDR3 DNA: TGCGCCAGCAGCAAAACGTCCCCCGGTCCGGGCATTCAGTACTTC
D gene: NA; clone size: NA; V gene: TRBV7-9; J gene: TRBJ1-4; CDR3 protein: CASSRGVGEVAKLFF; CDR3 DNA: TGTGCCAGCAGCCGCGGCGTGGGCGAGGTGGCAAAACTGTTTTTT
D gene: TRBD1; clone size: NA; V gene: TRBV9; J gene: TRBJ2-2; CDR3 protein: CASSSGTGGNTGELFF; CDR3 DNA: TGTGCCAGCAGCAGCGGAACAGGGGGTAACACCGGGGAGCTGTTTTTT
D gene: TRBD1; clone size: NA; V gene: TRBV30; J gene: TRBJ2-7; CDR3 protein: CAWSGQGYEQYF; CDR3 DNA: TGTGCCTGGAGTGGACAGGGCTACGAGCAGTACTTC
D gene: TRBD2; clone size: NA; V gene: TRBV25-1; J gene: TRBJ2-7; CDR3 protein: CASSFGGLGQDEQYF; CDR3 DNA: TGTGCCAGCAGCTTTGGGGGACTAGGTCAGGACGAGCAGTACTTC
D gene: NA; clone size: NA; V gene: TRBV7-2; J gene: TRBJ2-3; CDR3 protein: CASSSLGEATDTQYF; CDR3 DNA: TGTGCCAGCAGCTCCCTGGGCGAGGCCACAGATACGCAGTATTTT
D gene: NA; clone size: NA; V gene: TRBV7-2; J gene: TRBJ2-5; CDR3 protein: CASSPRTRETQYF; CDR3 DNA: TGTGCCAGTAGTCCGAGGACAAGAGAGACCCAGTACTTC
D gene: TRBD1; clone size: NA; V gene: TRBV20-1; J gene: TRBJ2-5; CDR3 protein: CSASTGGAEETQYF; CDR3 DNA: TGCAGTGCTAGTACAGGGGGCGCGGAAGAGACCCAGTACTTC
D gene: NA; clone size: NA; V gene: TRBV25-1; J gene: TRBJ2-3; CDR3 protein: CASSEYGGRRVFLGNSTDTQYF; CDR3 DNA: TGTGCCAGCAGTGAATATGGGGGGAGGCGCGTTTTTCTCGGTAATAGCACAGATACGCAGTATTTT
D gene: NA; clone size: NA; V gene: TRBV7-2; J gene: TRBJ1-2; CDR3 protein: CASSRGGFYGYTF; CDR3 DNA: TGTGCCAGCAGCCGTGGGGGTTTCTATGGCTACACCTTC
D gene: TRBD1; clone size: few; V gene: TRBV20-1; J gene: TRBJ1-4; CDR3 protein: CSVHPGQDEKLFF; CDR3 DNA: TGCAGTGTTCACCCGGGACAGGATGAAAAACTGTTTTTT
D gene: NA; clone size: NA; V gene: TRBV12-3/TRBV12-4; J gene: TRBJ1-1; CDR3 protein: CASSLVGITPNTEAFF; CDR3 DNA: TGTGCCAGCAGTTTAGTTGGTATAACACCGAACACTGAAGCTTTCTTT
D gene: TRBD1; clone size: NA; V gene: TRBV2; J gene: TRBJ2-7; CDR3 protein: CASSVSGTGFYEQYF; CDR3 DNA: TGTGCCAGCAGTGTTTCCGGGACAGGGTTCTACGAGCAGTACTTC
D gene: NA; clone size: few; V gene: TRBV24-1; J gene: TRBJ2-1; CDR3 protein: CATSGVGTEQFF; CDR3 DNA: TGTGCCACCAGTGGAGTCGGGACTGAGCAGTTCTTC
D gene: NA; clone size: NA; V gene: TRBV2; J gene: TRBJ2-5; CDR3 protein: CASSERRTETQYF; CDR3 DNA: TGTGCCAGCAGTGAAAGGCGTACGGAGACCCAGTACTTC
D gene: NA; clone size: NA; V gene: TRBV6-5; J gene: TRBJ2-7; CDR3 protein: CARYEQYF; CDR3 DNA: TGTGCCAGGTACGAGCAGTACTTC
D gene: NA; clone size: NA; V gene: TRBV7-2; J gene: TRBJ1-2; CDR3 protein: CASSSGWTAYYGYTF; CDR3 DNA: TGTGCCAGCAGCTCTGGCTGGACAGCTTACTATGGCTACACCTTC
D gene: NA; clone size: few; V gene: TRBV29-1; J gene: TRBJ2-7; CDR3 protein: CSATGRGSYEQYF; CDR3 DNA: TGCAGCGCCACAGGGCGGGGCTCCTACGAGCAGTACTTC
D gene: TRBD2; clone size: NA; V gene: TRBV4-2; J gene: TRBJ2-7; CDR3 protein: CASSQDRLAGAEQYF; CDR3 DNA: TGTGCCAGCAGCCAAGATCGGCTAGCGGGAGCCGAGCAGTACTTC
D gene: NA; clone size: NA; V gene: TRBV11-2; J gene: TRBJ2-2; CDR3 protein: CASSFVGRTGELFF; CDR3 DNA: TGTGCCAGCAGCTTTGTCGGCCGCACCGGGGAGCTGTTTTTT
D gene: TRBD2; clone size: NA; V gene: TRBV20-1; J gene: TRBJ2-1; CDR3 protein: CSARDLVVGTRDNEQFF; CDR3 DNA: TGCAGTGCTAGAGATTTGGTAGTAGGGACTAGGGACAATGAGCAGTTCTTC
D gene: NA; clone size: NA; V gene: TRBV30; J gene: TRBJ2-7; CDR3 protein: CAWSPTQGSEQYF; CDR3 DNA: TGTGCCTGGAGTCCGACGCAGGGTAGCGAGCAGTACTTC
D gene: NA; clone size: NA; V gene: TRBV2; J gene: TRBJ2-7; CDR3 protein: CASSPRIRNEQYF; CDR3 DNA: TGTGCCAGCAGCCCCCGCATCCGTAATGAGCAGTACTTC
D gene: NA; clone size: few; V gene: TRBV3-1; J gene: TRBJ2-1; CDR3 protein: CASSQVGRAEQFF; CDR3 DNA: TGTGCCAGCAGCCAAGTGGGAAGAGCTGAGCAGTTCTTC
D gene: NA; clone size: few; V gene: TRBV24-1; J gene: TRBJ2-6; CDR3 protein: CATSPSGFISGANVLTF; CDR3 DNA: TGTGCCACCAGTCCAAGTGGGTTTATCTCTGGGGCCAACGTCCTGACTTTC
D gene: NA; clone size: NA; V gene: TRBV29-1; J gene: TRBJ2-2; CDR3 protein: CSVYHEGRTTGELFF; CDR3 DNA: TGCAGCGTTTATCATGAGGGGAGGACCACCGGGGAGCTGTTTTTT
D gene: NA; clone size: NA; V gene: TRBV12-3/TRBV12-4; J gene: TRBJ2-2; CDR3 protein: CASSFFSANTGELFF; CDR3 DNA: TGTGCCAGCAGTTTTTTCAGCGCGAACACCGGGGAGCTGTTTTTT
D gene: NA; clone size: NA; V gene: TRBV15; J gene: TRBJ2-6; CDR3 protein: CATSRAGKTGVYSGANVLTF; CDR3 DNA: TGTGCCACCAGCAGAGCAGGGAAAACCGGAGTCTACTCTGGGGCCAACGTCCTGACTTTC
D gene: TRBD2; clone size: NA; V gene: TRBV7-2; J gene: TRBJ2-1; CDR3 protein: CASRARLALNEQFF; CDR3 DNA: TGTGCCAGCCGCGCGCGACTAGCTCTTAATGAGCAGTTCTTC
D gene: NA; clone size: NA; V gene: TRBV3-1; J gene: TRBJ1-5; CDR3 protein: CASSQSRDQPQHF; CDR3 DNA: TGTGCCAGCAGCCAAAGCCGGGATCAGCCCCAGCATTTT
D gene: NA; clone size: NA; V gene: TRBV29-1; J gene: TRBJ2-7; CDR3 protein: CSVTPTDYYEQYF; CDR3 DNA: TGCAGCGTTACCCCGACTGACTACTACGAGCAGTACTTC
D gene: TRBD1; clone size: NA; V gene: TRBV11-1; J gene: TRBJ1-2; CDR3 protein: CASSTRTGGNYDYTF; CDR3 DNA: TGTGCCAGCAGCACTAGGACAGGGGGCAACTATGACTACACCTTC
D gene: TRBD1; clone size: NA; V gene: TRBV6-5; J gene: TRBJ2-7; CDR3 protein: CVSRSPHRGDGEQYF; CDR3 DNA: TGTGTTAGCAGATCCCCCCACAGGGGAGACGGCGAGCAGTACTTC
D gene: TRBD1; clone size: NA; V gene: TRBV20-1; J gene: TRBJ2-7; CDR3 protein: CSARGTGYEQYF; CDR3 DNA: TGCAGTGCTAGAGGGACAGGATACGAGCAGTACTTC
D gene: NA; clone size: NA; V gene: TRBV7-9; J gene: TRBJ1-4; CDR3 protein: CASSSGGLGEKLFF; CDR3 DNA: TGTGCCAGCAGCTCCGGAGGGCTCGGTGAAAAACTGTTTTTT
D gene: NA; clone size: few; V gene: TRBV11-1; J gene: TRBJ2-7; CDR3 protein: CASSFRGGREQYF; CDR3 DNA: TGTGCCAGCAGCTTCCGAGGTGGGCGCGAGCAGTACTTC
D gene: NA; clone size: few; V gene: TRBV6-2/TRBV6-3; J gene: TRBJ2-7; CDR3 protein: CASRSVTYEQYF; CDR3 DNA: TGTGCCAGCAGATCAGTCACCTACGAGCAGTACTTC
D gene: TRBD2; clone size: once; V gene: TRBV29-1; J gene: TRBJ2-3; CDR3 protein: CSATIGGGTDTQYF; CDR3 DNA: TGCAGCGCTACAATTGGGGGGGGAACAGATACGCAGTATTTT
D gene: NA; clone size: few; V gene: TRBV10-2; J gene: TRBJ1-6; CDR3 protein: CASSEGVGFSYNSPLHF; CDR3 DNA: TGCGCCAGCAGTGAGGGAGTCGGTTTCTCCTATAATTCACCCCTCCACTTT
D gene: NA; clone size: once; V gene: TRBV6-1; J gene: TRBJ2-3; CDR3 protein: CASSWEAGLDTQYF; CDR3 DNA: TGTGCCAGCAGTTGGGAGGCAGGGTTGGATACGCAGTATTTT
D gene: TRBD1; clone size: NA; V gene: TRBV20-1; J gene: TRBJ1-5; CDR3 protein: CSATRQGGNQPQHF; CDR3 DNA: TGCAGTGCTACCCGACAGGGAGGGAATCAGCCCCAGCATTTT
D gene: NA; clone size: NA; V gene: TRBV15; J gene: TRBJ2-5; CDR3 protein: CATSQAHRRETQYF; CDR3 DNA: TGTGCCACCAGCCAAGCTCACAGGCGGGAGACCCAGTACTTC
D gene: TRBD1; clone size: NA; V gene: TRBV20-1; J gene: TRBJ1-2; CDR3 protein: CSAPRSRTGMSGYTF; CDR3 DNA: TGCAGTGCCCCTAGATCCCGGACAGGGATGAGTGGCTACACCTTC
D gene: TRBD2; clone size: NA; V gene: TRBV9; J gene: TRBJ2-5; CDR3 protein: CASSVESLRAGGRETQYF; CDR3 DNA: TGTGCCAGCAGCGTCGAATCTTTAAGGGCGGGAGGTCGAGAGACCCAGTACTTC
D gene: NA; clone size: few; V gene: TRBV18; J gene: TRBJ2-7; CDR3 protein: CASSPGRTENEQYF; CDR3 DNA: TGTGCCAGCTCACCAGGTAGGACAGAAAATGAGCAGTACTTC
D gene: TRBD2; clone size: few; V gene: TRBV9; J gene: TRBJ2-3; CDR3 protein: CASSVNPGGSTDTQYF; CDR3 DNA: TGTGCCAGCAGCGTAAACCCGGGGGGTAGCACAGATACGCAGTATTTT
D gene: TRBD1; clone size: NA; V gene: TRBV29-1; J gene: TRBJ1-1; CDR3 protein: CSVVGVGGVNTEAFF; CDR3 DNA: TGCAGCGTTGTGGGTGTAGGGGGCGTGAACACTGAAGCTTTCTTT
D gene: NA; clone size: NA; V gene: TRBV19; J gene: TRBJ1-5; CDR3 protein: CASSIHMDPQHF; CDR3 DNA: TGTGCCAGTAGTATACACATGGATCCCCAGCATTTT
D gene: NA; clone size: NA; V gene: TRBV10-3; J gene: TRBJ2-1; CDR3 protein: CAISDLYNEQFF; CDR3 DNA: TGTGCCATCAGTGACCTATACAATGAGCAGTTCTTC
D gene: NA; clone size: NA; V gene: TRBV20-1; J gene: TRBJ1-5; CDR3 protein: CSATTTWTGGQPQHF; CDR3 DNA: TGCAGTGCCACGACCACCTGGACGGGCGGTCAGCCCCAGCATTTT